A single sample is the source of the 18 T cell receptor beta chains below, sequenced in a study of blood T cell repertoires in COVID-19. Some clones are missing from TCRdb's copy, which holds only in-frame ones; the method was immunoSEQ multiplex PCR. This sample yields around 240,000 clones, of which approximately 90% are seen a single time; 0.85% to 0.9% belongs to the top ten. What was sequenced was PBMCs or T cells enriched from blood (not recorded which). Receptors originate from a man in his fifties who had been exposed to COVID-19.

This chain connects TRBV5-1 to TRBJ1-2; D gene uncertain. V was trimmed by 3 bases and J by 0 bases, leaving 9 bases between them. The CDR3 has 14 amino acids. Germline-derived CDR1 and CDR2 are SGHRS and YFSETQ. CDR3 bases: TGCGCCAGCAGCTCACACCCAGCTAACTATGGCTACACCTTC. This codes for CASSSHPANYGYTF.

The chain combines TRBV18 with TRBJ2-1; possible D gene TRBD2, 6 bases. Between the trimmed V and J ends, which lost 2 bases and 8 bases, there was a span of 13 bases. Germline V gene lookup returns CDR1 KGHSH and CDR2 LQKENI. The CDR3 runs to 14 residues. The CDR3 reads CASSPGLIRDEQFF. The CDR3 DNA follows: TGTGCCAGCTCACCAGGACTAATTAGAGATGAGCAGTTCTTC. Supplemented by reference TRBV18 and TRBJ2-1, the full variable domain reads NAGVMQNPRHLVRRRGQEARLRCSPMKGHSHVYWYRQLPEEGLKFMVYLQKENIIDESGMPKERFSAEFPKEGPSILRIQQVVRGDSAAYFCASSPGLIRDEQFFGPGTRLTVL.

J is TRBJ2-2 and V is TRBV5-4; D is possibly TRBD1 (5 bases). V lost 4 bases to trimming and J lost 0 bases, with 10 bases between them. The CDR3 is 15 residues long. Germline CDR1 reads SGHNT; CDR2 reads YYREEE (reference sequence). CDR3 protein: CASSPQGSNTGELFF. As DNA, the CDR3 is TGTGCCAGCAGCCCCCAGGGTTCGAACACCGGGGAGCTGTTTTTT.

The chain combines TRBV5-4 with TRBJ2-7, with D tentatively TRBD1 (6 bases). V lost 0 bases, J lost 4 bases, and 14 bases lay in between. The CDR3 extends over 15 amino acids. The germline V gene encodes CDR1 SGHNT and CDR2 YYREEE (reference sequence). CDR3 bases: TGTGCCAGCAGCTTGGTAGGGGGAAAGATTTACGAGCAGTACTTC. This codes for CASSLVGGKIYEQYF.

This chain uses TRBV4-1 with TRBJ2-1; 8 nucleotides agree with TRBD1. The CDR3 has 15 residues. Germline-derived CDR1 and CDR2 are MGHRA and YSYEKL. Trimming at V came to 1 base and at J to 3 bases, leaving 2 bases not matched to a gene. The CDR3, as DNA: TGCGCCAGCAGCCAAGGGACAGGGAACTACAATGAGCAGTTCTTC. It yields the protein CASSQGTGNYNEQFF.

CDR3 sequence: CASSLGARVMYSPLHF. CDR3 in DNA: TGCGCCAGCAGCTTAGGGGCCAGGGTTATGTATTCACCCCTCCACTTT. V gene TRBV5-1 combines with J gene TRBJ1-6, with a possible D match to TRBD1 (5 bases). The germline V gene encodes CDR1 SGHRS and CDR2 YFSETQ. The CDR3 has 16 amino acids. Trimming removed 2 bases from V and 8 bases from J, with 17 bases in between.

The chain carries TRBV6-5 and TRBJ1-1; D gene ambiguous. V was clipped by 0 bases and J by 0 bases, with 11 bases between them. CDR3 length: 16 residues. Germline V lookup: CDR1 MNHEY, CDR2 SVGAGI. CDR3 region: CASSYSTGSVNTEAFF. The CDR3 DNA sequence: TGTGCCAGCAGTTACTCCACGGGGAGTGTGAACACTGAAGCTTTCTTT.

J is TRBJ1-2 and V is TRBV5-4, with D perhaps matching TRBD1 (6 bases). From germline, CDR1 is SGHNT and CDR2 YYREEE (reference sequence). V was pared by 0 bases and J by 4 bases, with 10 bases between. This CDR3 has 14 amino acids. The chain's CDR3 is CASSLGGQLYGYTF. The CDR3 DNA sequence: TGTGCCAGCAGCTTGGGCGGACAGCTCTATGGCTACACCTTC.

The gene calls are TRBV10-2 and TRBJ1-5, with D maybe TRBD1 (6 bases). CDR3 length: 13 residues. Trimming took off 6 bases at V and 6 bases at J, with 12 bases between the two ends. Germline CDR1 is WSHSY and CDR2 is SAAADI. CDR3 DNA: TGCGCCAGCAGCAACAGGGTGGGTCAGCCCCAGCATTTT. Its translation: CASSNRVGQPQHF.

This clone was detected a few times. This rearrangement joins TRBV27 to TRBJ1-6; 8 bases are shared with TRBD1. The CDR3 totals 15 residues. Germline V gives CDR1 MNHEY, CDR2 SMNVEV (reference sequence). V dropped 3 bases and J dropped 10; count of bases not matched to a gene: 8. CDR3 sequence (DNA): TGTGCCAGCAGTTTTTTGGACAGGGAAGGGTCACCCCTCCACTTT. Amino acid sequence: CASSFLDREGSPLHF.

The V call is TRBV27, the J call TRBJ2-3; the match to TRBD2 covers 8 bases. Losses at the gene ends were 5 bases for V and 1 base for J; bases not matched to a gene: 8. CDR3 length: 16 amino acids. Looked up from germline, CDR1 is MNHEY and CDR2 is SMNVEV (reference sequence). CDR3 protein: CASSHEAGEGTDTQYF. The CDR3, as DNA: TGTGCCAGCAGTCACGAAGCGGGAGAGGGCACAGATACGCAGTATTTT.

This clone was observed once. V gene TRBV19 combines with J gene TRBJ2-5; 8 bases are shared with TRBD1. This CDR3 has 14 residues. CDR1 is LNHDA, CDR2 SQIVND, per germline (reference sequence). After removal of 5 bases from V and 5 bases from J, the junction contained 7 bases not matched to a gene. CDR3 DNA: TGTGCCAGTAGTCCCCCAGGGGGCAGGGAGACCCAGTACTTC. It translates to CASSPPGGRETQYF. The full variable domain, its missing parts supplied by reference TRBV19 and TRBJ2-5, is DGGITQSPKYLFRKEGQNVTLSCEQNLNHDAMYWYRQDPGQGLRLIYYSQIVNDFQKGDIAEGYSVSREKKESFPLTVTSAQKNPTAFYLCASSPPGGRETQYFGPGTRLLVL.

This rearrangement joins TRBV10-3 to TRBJ1-6, with D unresolved. The germline V gene encodes CDR1 ENHRY and CDR2 SYGVKD. The ends were cut back, 8 bases at V and 0 bases at J, with 5 bases in the middle. The length of the CDR3 is 13 residues. The CDR3 reads CAIGSSYNSPLHF. The CDR3 nucleotides read TGTGCCATCGGGAGCTCCTATAATTCACCCCTCCACTTT.

This clone occurred once. The chain combines TRBV11-1 with TRBJ2-5; TRBD2 matches 8 bases. The CDR3 runs 15 residues. From germline, CDR1 is SGHAT and CDR2 FQDESV (reference sequence). V gave up 5 bases and J gave up 5 bases; unmatched junction bases: 10. CDR3 residues: CASSVPRGGVETQYF. CDR3 coding DNA: TGTGCCAGCAGCGTACCACGGGGGGGCGTGGAGACCCAGTACTTC.

This clone has a handful of counts. The chain recombines TRBV4-1 with TRBJ1-1; no reliable D call. This CDR3 has 14 residues. V was shortened by 2 bases and J by 8 bases, with 15 bases between the two germline ends. Germline V gives CDR1 MGHRA, CDR2 YSYEKL. CDR3 bases: TGCGCCAGCAGCCAATCACCACAGCTCTTCGAAGCTTTCTTT. Its protein product is CASSQSPQLFEAFF.

The V gene is TRBV19, the J gene TRBJ1-1, with D unclear. Trimming shortened V by 6 bases and J by 1 base, and 12 bases separated the two germline ends. The germline CDR1 and CDR2 sequences are LNHDA and SQIVND (reference sequence). This CDR3 contains 14 residues. CDR3 nucleotides: TGTGCCAGTAGACTATCAGAGTGGAACACTGAAGCTTTCTTT. Encoded protein: CASRLSEWNTEAFF.

This chain connects TRBV9 to TRBJ1-2; TRBD1 aligns across 10 bases. Per the germline V gene, CDR1 is SGDLS and CDR2 is YYNGEE. The CDR3 spans 17 residues. After removal of 0 bases from V and 0 bases from J, the junction contained 5 bases not matched to a gene. The CDR3 bases are TGTGCCAGCAGCGTAGGTGGGACAGGGGTTTCTAACTATGGCTACACCTTC. Translated: CASSVGGTGVSNYGYTF.

V and J are TRBV29-1 and TRBJ2-2; D is ambiguous. The ends were cut back, 5 bases at V and 2 bases at J, with 6 bases in the middle. The germline CDR1 and CDR2 sequences are SQVTM and ANQGSEA. The CDR3 length is 12 residues. CDR3 nucleotides: TGCAGCGTTAGAACTAACACCGGGGAGCTGTTTTTT. Its translation: CSVRTNTGELFF.